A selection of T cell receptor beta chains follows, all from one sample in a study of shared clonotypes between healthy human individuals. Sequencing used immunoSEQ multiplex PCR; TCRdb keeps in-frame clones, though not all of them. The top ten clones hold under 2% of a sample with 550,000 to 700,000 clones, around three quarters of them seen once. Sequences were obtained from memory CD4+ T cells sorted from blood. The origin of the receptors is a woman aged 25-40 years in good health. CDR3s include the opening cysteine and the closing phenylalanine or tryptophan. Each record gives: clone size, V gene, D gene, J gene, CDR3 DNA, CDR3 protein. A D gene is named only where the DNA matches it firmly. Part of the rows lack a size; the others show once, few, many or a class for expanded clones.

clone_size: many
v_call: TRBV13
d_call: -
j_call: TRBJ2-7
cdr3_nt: TGTGCCAGCAGCCACCGCCTTGGGAGTCCACCTTACGAGCAGTACTTC
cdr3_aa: CASSHRLGSPPYEQYF

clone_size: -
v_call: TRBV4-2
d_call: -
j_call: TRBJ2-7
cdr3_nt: TGTGCCAGCAGCCAAGAATCAGGACAGTACGAGCAGTACTTC
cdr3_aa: CASSQESGQYEQYF

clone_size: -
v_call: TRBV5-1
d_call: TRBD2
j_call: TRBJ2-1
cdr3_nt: TGCGCCAGCAGCCAAACTAGCGGGAGGCCCAATGAGCAGTTCTTC
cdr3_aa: CASSQTSGRPNEQFF

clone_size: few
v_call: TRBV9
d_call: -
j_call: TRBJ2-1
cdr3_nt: TGTGCCAGCAGCGTAGAGCCGGGACGGACTCACAATGAGCAGTTCTTC
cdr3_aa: CASSVEPGRTHNEQFF

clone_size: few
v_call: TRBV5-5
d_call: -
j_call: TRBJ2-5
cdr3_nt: TGTGCCAGCAGACAACAGGTACTGCAAGAGACCCAGTACTTC
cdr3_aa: CASRQQVLQETQYF

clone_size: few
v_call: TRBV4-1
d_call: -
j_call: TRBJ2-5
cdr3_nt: TGCGCCAGCAGCCAAGATACGGGGACCCAAGAGACCCAGTACTTC
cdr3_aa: CASSQDTGTQETQYF

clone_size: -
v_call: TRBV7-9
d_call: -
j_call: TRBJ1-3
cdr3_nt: TGTGCCAGCAGCTCCCAATACTCTGGAAACACCATATATTTT
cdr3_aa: CASSSQYSGNTIYF

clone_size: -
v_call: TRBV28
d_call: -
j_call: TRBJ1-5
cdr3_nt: TGTGCCAGCAGGCCGCGGACAAGGCTTATGGGCCAGCCCCAGCATTTT
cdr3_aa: CASRPRTRLMGQPQHF

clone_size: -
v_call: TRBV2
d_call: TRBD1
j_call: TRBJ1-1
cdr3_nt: TGTGCCAGAAAGCACATCGGTGGGACAGGGGGTTGGGGCACTGAAGCTTTCTTT
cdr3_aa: CARKHIGGTGGWGTEAFF

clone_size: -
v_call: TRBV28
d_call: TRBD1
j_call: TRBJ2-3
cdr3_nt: TGTGCCAGCAGTTTCTACGGCAGGGGGCGAGGTACGCAGTATTTT
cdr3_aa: CASSFYGRGRGTQYF

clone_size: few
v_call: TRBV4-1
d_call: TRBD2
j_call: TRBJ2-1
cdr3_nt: TGCGCCAGCAGCCAAGATCCCACTAGCGGATACAATGAGCAGTTCTTC
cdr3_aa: CASSQDPTSGYNEQFF

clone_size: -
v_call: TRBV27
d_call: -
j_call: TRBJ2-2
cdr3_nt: TGTGCCAGCAGTTTTTCTCCCGGGTCCGCGAACACCGGGGAGCTGTTTTTT
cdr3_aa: CASSFSPGSANTGELFF